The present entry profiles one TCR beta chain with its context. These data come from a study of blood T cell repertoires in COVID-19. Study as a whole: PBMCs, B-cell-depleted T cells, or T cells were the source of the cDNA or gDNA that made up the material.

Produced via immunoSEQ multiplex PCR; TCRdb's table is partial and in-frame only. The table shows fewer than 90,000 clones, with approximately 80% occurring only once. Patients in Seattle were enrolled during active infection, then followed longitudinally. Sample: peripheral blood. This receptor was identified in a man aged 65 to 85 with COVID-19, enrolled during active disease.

The CDR3 sequence is CASRGTSNEQFF. CDR3 sequence (DNA): TGCGCCAGCAGAGGGACTAGCAATGAGCAGTTCTTC. The chain links TRBV10-1 to TRBJ2-1, with 8 nucleotides matching TRBD2. V shed 6 bases and J 6 bases; nucleotides not matched to a gene: 1. Germline V gene data show CDR1 as WNHNN and CDR2 as SYGVQD (reference sequence). This CDR3 has 12 residues.